The source of this TCR beta chain is a study of cytomegalovirus exposure and HLA in healthy donors. With regard to this clone: Antigen specificity is unknown.

CDR3 length: 16 residues. V was pared by 5 bases and J by 1 base, with 7 bases of the junction left unmatched. Germline V gene lookup returns CDR1 SGDLS and CDR2 YYNGEE. Repertoires were generated with immunoSEQ multiplex PCR, while TCRdb's copy carries only in-frame clones and drops some. The sample has approximately 140,000 clones, around 88% seen once. Study-wide points: The classifier reportedly diagnosed cytomegalovirus status with high specificity and sensitivity.

The origin of this receptor is a woman between 18 and 29 years old in good health and CMV-seropositive. Sequenced sample: PBMCs. The V gene is TRBV9, the J gene TRBJ2-3, with 10 bases that match TRBD2. CDR3 in DNA: TGTGCCAGCAGTTATTTGGGGACTAGCGGCACAGATACGCAGTATTTT. Translation: CASSYLGTSGTDTQYF.